A single sample gave rise to the 9 T cell receptor beta chains below, sequenced in a study of blood T cells in healthy people across ages. For the second PCR, which ran for about 6 to 11 cycles, a sample-barcoded 5' primer and a J-beta primer mix were used. TCRdb fed the 5' RACE reads into MiXCR, producing one record per CDR3 protein. The table has 1.2 million to 1.5 million distinct CDR3 sequences, 59% seen once. The sequencing input was blood. The receptors originated from a man aged 18 to 29 in good health.

The V and J genes are TRBV6-6 and TRBJ1-5; no reliable D call. The V end was cut by 2 bases, the J end by 9 bases, with 17 bases between. This CDR3 has 15 amino acids. Germline V gene lookup returns CDR1 MNHNY and CDR2 SVGAGI (reference sequence). The CDR3 DNA reads as TGTGCCAGCAGTTACGCGGACTCAACCCATTCGCCCCAGCATTTT. Its translation: CASSYADSTHSPQHF.

The CDR3 DNA reads TGTGCCAGCAGTAACTACGGGACAGGGGACCACGAGCAGTACTTC. Translated: CASSNYGTGDHEQYF. The rearrangement uses TRBV27 and TRBJ2-7, with 10 bases lining up with TRBD1. Germline CDR1 reads MNHEY; CDR2 reads SMNVEV (reference sequence). The CDR3 spans 15 residues. With V trimmed by 5 bases and J by 5 bases, 9 bases remained unmatched.

The rearrangement uses TRBV12-3 or TRBV12-4 and TRBJ2-4; 12 bases line up with TRBD2. The tail of the sequence fits TRBJ2-7 better, so the J call may be wrong. The CDR3 is made up of 16 amino acids. This chain's CDR3 is CASSPPTSGGAYEQYF. The CDR3 DNA sequence: TGTGCCAGCAGTCCGCCGACTAGCGGGGGAGCCTACGAGCAGTACTTC.

The genes are TRBV20-1 and TRBJ2-1; 8 nucleotides agree with TRBD2. This CDR3 spans 12 amino acids. Germline-derived CDR1 and CDR2 are DFQATT and SNEGSKA (reference sequence). The CDR3 DNA follows: TGCGCTGAGACTAGCGTAGGAAATGAGCAGTTCTTC. Protein product: CAETSVGNEQFF.

The chain uses TRBV4-3 and TRBJ2-2; a possible D gene is TRBD1 (5 bases). Germline-derived CDR1 and CDR2 are LGHNA and YSLEER. The CDR3 loop spans 16 amino acids. Trimming cost V 0 bases and J 3 bases, with 11 bases left between them. The CDR3 reads CASSQDRGGDTGELFF. CDR3 coding DNA: TGCGCCAGCAGCCAAGATAGGGGCGGAGACACCGGGGAGCTGTTTTTT.

The chain links TRBV5-4 to TRBJ2-3; tentatively, D is TRBD2 (5 bases). The CDR3 runs to 13 residues. CDR1 SGHNT and CDR2 YYREEE come from the germline V gene (reference sequence). Trimming cost V 5 bases and J 2 bases, with 9 bases left between them. The CDR3 DNA follows: TGTGCCAGCAGTAGCGACGCCACAGATACGCAGTATTTT. Its translation: CASSSDATDTQYF.

V gene TRBV4-2 combines with J gene TRBJ2-3; TRBD2 matches 12 bases. Germline V gene lookup returns CDR1 LGHNA and CDR2 YNFKEQ. The CDR3 consists of 17 residues. V was clipped by 2 bases and J by 4 bases; unmatched bases: 7. This CDR3 reads CASSQILAGGSADTQYF. In nucleotides, the CDR3 is TGTGCCAGCAGCCAAATTCTAGCGGGAGGGAGCGCAGATACGCAGTATTTT.

The chain uses TRBV6-5 and TRBJ1-4; D might be TRBD1 (6 bases). The germline V and J ends were trimmed by 8 bases and 5 bases, with 15 bases remaining between them. CDR3 length equals 14 residues. Germline values: CDR1 MNHEY, CDR2 SVGAGI. CDR3 loop: CASSYGTPNEKLFF. CDR3 nucleotide sequence: TGTGCCAGCTCCTACGGGACACCGAATGAAAAACTGTTTTTT.

This rearrangement joins TRBV29-1 to TRBJ2-3; D call uncertain. The V gene lost 0 bases and the J gene lost 0 bases, with 16 bases spanning the gap. Germline loops: CDR1 SQVTM, CDR2 ANQGSEA. The CDR3 has 17 residues. DNA for the CDR3: TGCAGCGTTGAAGATCTTATTGAGGCCCCTAGCACAGATACGCAGTATTTT. Translated, it gives CSVEDLIEAPSTDTQYF.